This is a list of T cell receptor beta chains from one sample in a study of cytomegalovirus exposure and HLA in healthy donors. The data were produced by immunoSEQ multiplex PCR, yet TCRdb's version contains in-frame clones alone and is incomplete. The repertoire has fewer than 200,000 clones, about 70% of them found once; the top ten carry about 2.5%. Sample: PBMCs. All receptors derive from a woman in her 40s in good health and CMV-seropositive. CDR3s include the opening cysteine and the closing phenylalanine or tryptophan. D genes are given only for firm matches. Clone size is stated in some rows and not others, as once, few, many or a class when expanded.

clone size: few
J gene: TRBJ2-5
V gene: TRBV7-3
D gene: TRBD1
CDR3 protein: CASSTQGEETQYF
CDR3 DNA: TGTGCCAGCAGCACGCAGGGGGAAGAGACCCAGTACTTC

clone size: .
J gene: TRBJ1-4
V gene: TRBV7-2
D gene: TRBD1
CDR3 protein: CASSLLTGANEKLFF
CDR3 DNA: TGTGCCAGCAGCTTACTGACAGGGGCTAATGAAAAACTGTTTTTT

clone size: .
J gene: TRBJ1-2
V gene: TRBV5-1
D gene: TRBD1
CDR3 protein: CASSLTTGGYGYTF
CDR3 DNA: TGCGCCAGCAGCTTGACAACAGGGGGCTATGGCTACACCTTC

clone size: .
J gene: TRBJ2-2
V gene: TRBV5-5
D gene: .
CDR3 protein: CASRHSGGAGELFF
CDR3 DNA: TGTGCCAGCAGACATTCTGGAGGGGCCGGGGAGCTGTTTTTT

clone size: .
J gene: TRBJ1-1
V gene: TRBV9
D gene: .
CDR3 protein: CASSAASQGWRTEAFF
CDR3 DNA: TGTGCCAGCAGCGCGGCCTCCCAGGGTTGGCGCACTGAAGCTTTCTTT

clone size: few
J gene: TRBJ2-7
V gene: TRBV4-3
D gene: TRBD1
CDR3 protein: CASSQAGTGPYEQYF
CDR3 DNA: TGCGCCAGCAGCCAAGCCGGGACAGGCCCCTACGAGCAGTACTTC

clone size: .
J gene: TRBJ1-4
V gene: TRBV7-9
D gene: .
CDR3 protein: CASSGRGVEKLFF
CDR3 DNA: TGTGCCAGTAGTGGTCGAGGAGTCGAAAAACTGTTTTTT

clone size: .
J gene: TRBJ1-2
V gene: TRBV21-1
D gene: .
CDR3 protein: CASSQSGGAPFYGYTF
CDR3 DNA: TGTGCCAGCAGCCAGTCAGGAGGGGCTCCATTCTATGGCTACACCTTC

clone size: .
J gene: TRBJ2-7
V gene: TRBV14
D gene: TRBD2
CDR3 protein: CASSHGGASGRLSYEQYF
CDR3 DNA: TGTGCCAGCAGCCACGGGGGGGCCAGCGGGAGGCTCTCCTACGAGCAGTACTTC

clone size: .
J gene: TRBJ2-1
V gene: TRBV5-4
D gene: TRBD2
CDR3 protein: CASSFHPSSGASLNEQFF
CDR3 DNA: TGTGCCAGCAGCTTTCACCCCAGTAGCGGGGCCTCCCTCAATGAGCAGTTCTTC

clone size: once
J gene: TRBJ2-2
V gene: TRBV6-4
D gene: TRBD2
CDR3 protein: CASSLRGGGADGELFF
CDR3 DNA: TGTGCCAGCAGCCTTAGAGGCGGGGGGGCCGACGGGGAGCTGTTTTTT

clone size: once
J gene: TRBJ1-1
V gene: TRBV2
D gene: .
CDR3 protein: CASSELSDTEAFF
CDR3 DNA: TGTGCCAGCAGTGAATTGAGCGACACTGAAGCTTTCTTT

clone size: .
J gene: TRBJ2-7
V gene: TRBV4-3
D gene: TRBD1
CDR3 protein: CASSQGRTGFYEQYF
CDR3 DNA: TGCGCCAGCAGCCAAGGGAGGACAGGGTTCTACGAGCAGTACTTC

clone size: .
J gene: TRBJ2-7
V gene: TRBV27
D gene: .
CDR3 protein: CASSTPGTIGEQYF
CDR3 DNA: TGTGCCAGCAGTACACCGGGGACAATCGGCGAGCAGTACTTC

clone size: .
J gene: TRBJ1-1
V gene: TRBV4-1
D gene: .
CDR3 protein: CASSQDRVPGRDEAFF
CDR3 DNA: TGCGCCAGCAGCCAAGATAGGGTTCCGGGGAGGGATGAAGCTTTCTTT

clone size: few
J gene: TRBJ2-7
V gene: TRBV7-2
D gene: TRBD1
CDR3 protein: CASSLELGQGREQYF
CDR3 DNA: TGTGCCAGCAGCTTAGAACTAGGACAGGGAAGGGAGCAGTACTTC

clone size: once
J gene: TRBJ2-5
V gene: TRBV19
D gene: TRBD2
CDR3 protein: CASGGTRWETQYF
CDR3 DNA: TGTGCCAGCGGTGGGACTAGGTGGGAGACCCAGTACTTC

clone size: few
J gene: TRBJ1-1
V gene: TRBV5-1
D gene: TRBD1
CDR3 protein: CASRRQGDWMNTEAFF
CDR3 DNA: TGCGCCAGCAGACGACAGGGAGATTGGATGAACACTGAAGCTTTCTTT

clone size: few
J gene: TRBJ2-5
V gene: TRBV4-1
D gene: TRBD2
CDR3 protein: CASSQLAGETQYF
CDR3 DNA: TGCGCCAGCAGCCAATTAGCGGGAGAGACCCAGTACTTC

clone size: .
J gene: TRBJ2-3
V gene: TRBV15
D gene: .
CDR3 protein: CATSGKELSRQDPSTDTQYF
CDR3 DNA: TGTGCCACCAGCGGAAAAGAACTGTCCCGACAGGATCCTAGCACAGATACGCAGTATTTT

clone size: .
J gene: TRBJ2-3
V gene: TRBV7-2
D gene: TRBD2
CDR3 protein: CASSLVSLAGGSTDTQYF
CDR3 DNA: TGTGCCAGCAGCTTAGTTTCCCTGGCGGGGGGGAGCACAGATACGCAGTATTTT

clone size: .
J gene: TRBJ2-1
V gene: TRBV7-9
D gene: TRBD2
CDR3 protein: CASTLAGVWFF
CDR3 DNA: TGTGCCAGCACCTTAGCGGGAGTTTGGTTCTTC

clone size: .
J gene: TRBJ2-3
V gene: TRBV4-3
D gene: TRBD1
CDR3 protein: CASSQVLGTGLNTDTQYF
CDR3 DNA: TGCGCCAGCAGCCAAGTGCTAGGGACAGGGCTTAACACAGATACGCAGTATTTT